Each of the 4 T cell receptor delta chains below was sequenced from the same sample in a study of γδ T cells in repeated Plasmodium falciparum infection. TCRdb re-called the multiplex PCR reads with CATT. Of about 50,000 delta-chain clones in the sample, about 2% were seen once. Vgamma9/Vdelta2+ and Vdelta2-negative gammadelta T cells were flow-sorted from PBMC for bulk sequencing. Input material: gamma-delta T cells from blood. All receptors come from a pool of human donors (malaria-infected and uninfected, not separated).

This clone was found a few times. A far larger clone differs by one base, so this is likely a read error. The sample carries other DNA sequences with the same CDR3. The genes are TRDV1 and TRDJ1; 7 bases line up with TRDD2. The J gene is not listed in TCRdb, so it was assigned here from a DNA match to germline. The CDR3 sequence is 23 residues long. Trimming took 4 bases from V and 0 from J; bases not matched to a gene: 29. The germline gives CDR1 TSWWSYY, CDR2 QGS. CDR3: CALGVLSSYPFRRLAFYTDKLIF. CDR3 sequence (DNA): TGTGCTCTTGGGGTCCTTAGTTCCTACCCCTTTCGCCGTCTGGCCTTTTACACCGATAAACTCATCTTT.

This clone was counted many times. The chain links TRDV1 to TRDJ1; tentative D call: TRDD3 (9 bases). V was cut by 0 bases and J by 0 bases, with 59 bases left in between. The CDR3 sequence is 32 residues long. Germline loops: CDR1 TSWWSYY, CDR2 QGS. The CDR3 bases are TGTGCTCTTGGGGAACTACAACTTCCTACTATGAGGGTGTTGGGGATACGCGAGAGGGCAAATCTAGAGTACTTGTACACCGATAAACTCATCTTT. This sequence encodes CALGELQLPTMRVLGIRERANLEYLYTDKLIF.

This clone was recorded a few times. It differs at one base from a far larger clone, so likely a read error. Other DNA sequences from this sample encode an identical CDR3 as well. V gene TRDV1 combines with J gene TRDJ1, with 9 nucleotides matching TRDD3. Germline V gives CDR1 TSWWSYY, CDR2 QGS. The CDR3 has 20 amino acids. V shed 1 base and J 8 bases; nucleotides not matched to a gene: 23. CDR3 residues: CALGEPLSFWGIKVVSKLIF. The DNA for the CDR3 is TGTGCTCTTGGGGAACCACTGAGCTTTTGGGGGATAAAAGTTGTTTCGAAACTCATCTTT.

This clone was found a few times. It differs at one base from a far larger clone, so likely a read error. The same CDR3 arises from other DNA sequences in this sample as well. The rearrangement joins TRDV1 to TRDJ3; D is possibly TRDD3 (6 bases). Here the J gene was assigned by germline matching of the DNA, as TCRdb has none. Germline CDR1 TSWWSYY, CDR2 QGS. The CDR3 is made up of 22 amino acids. The CDR3 coding sequence is TGTGCTCTTGGGGAACATGGCCTCAGGAGGGATATTGGATCCTGGGACACCCGTCAGATGTTTTTC. The encoded protein is CALGEHGLRRDIGSWDTRQMFF.